This T cell receptor (beta chain) was retrieved from a study of response to subunit inactivated influenza vaccine. The CDR3 runs 14 residues. V was pared by 2 bases and J by 0 bases, with 8 bases between. Germline V CDR1 and CDR2: MNHEY, SVGEGT. TCRdb itself ran the RT-PCR reads through MiXCR, one entry per CDR3 protein. The repertoire holds 500,000 or so distinct CDR3 sequences, with approximately 9.9% as singletons. In regard to this clonotype: What it recognizes is unknown.

The study, taken as a whole, reports: Few additional T cells are recruited per seasonal influenza vaccination, authors suggested.

The receptor's source is a man aged 45 to 65 who received an inactivated influenza vaccine. The chain joins TRBV6-2 or TRBV6-3 to TRBJ2-7; D is ambiguous. The sequencing used PBMCs from blood, collected 35 to 45 days after vaccination. CDR3 protein: CASSYGGISYEQYF. In DNA, the CDR3 is TGTGCCAGCAGTTACGGCGGAATCTCCTACGAGCAGTACTTC.